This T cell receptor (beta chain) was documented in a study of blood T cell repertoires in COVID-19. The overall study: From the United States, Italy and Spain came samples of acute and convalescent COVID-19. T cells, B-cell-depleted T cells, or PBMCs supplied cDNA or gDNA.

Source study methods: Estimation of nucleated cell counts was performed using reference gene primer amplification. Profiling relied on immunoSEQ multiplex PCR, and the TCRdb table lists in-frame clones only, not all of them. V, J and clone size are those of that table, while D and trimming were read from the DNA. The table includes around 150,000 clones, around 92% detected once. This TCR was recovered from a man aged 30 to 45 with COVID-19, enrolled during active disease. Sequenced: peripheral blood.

The CDR3 DNA reads TGTGCCAGCAGCAAAGACAGGGTAATCGGCTTGGATGGCTACACCTTC. It codes for CASSKDRVIGLDGYTF. The chain combines TRBV7-9 with TRBJ1-2; TRBD1 matches at 7 bases. J lost 6 bases, V lost 5 bases, and 15 bases had no gene match. The CDR3 consists of 16 residues. Germline CDR1 SEHNR, CDR2 FQNEAQ (reference sequence). The full variable domain, in which reference TRBV7-9 and TRBJ1-2 provide the parts outside the CDR3, is DTGVSQNPRHKITKRGQNVTFRCDPISEHNRLYWYRQTLGQGPEFLTYFQNEAQLEKSRLLSDRFSAERPKGSFSTLEIQRTEQGDSAMYLCASSKDRVIGLDGYTFGSGTRLTVV.